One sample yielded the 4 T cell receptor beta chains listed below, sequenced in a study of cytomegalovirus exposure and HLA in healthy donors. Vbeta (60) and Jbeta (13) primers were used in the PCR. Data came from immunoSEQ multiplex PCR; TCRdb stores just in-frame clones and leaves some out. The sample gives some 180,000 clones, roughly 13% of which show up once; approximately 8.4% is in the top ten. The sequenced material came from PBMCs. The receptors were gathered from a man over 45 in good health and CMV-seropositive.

The CDR3 DNA sequence: TGTGCCAGCAGCTTAGAGAGGGTCTCTGGAAACACCATATATTTT. This sequence encodes CASSLERVSGNTIYF. The chain has TRBV7-2 and TRBJ1-3; D call uncertain. The V gene's germline CDR1 is SGHTA and CDR2 FQGNSA. V shed 1 base and J shed 0 bases, with 7 bases lying between them. The CDR3 loop spans 15 amino acids.

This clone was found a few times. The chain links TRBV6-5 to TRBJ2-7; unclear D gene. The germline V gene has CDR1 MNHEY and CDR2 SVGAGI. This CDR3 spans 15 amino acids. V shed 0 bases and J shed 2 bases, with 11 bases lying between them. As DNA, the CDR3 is TGTGCCAGCAGTTACTCGATCAGCGTCGCCTACGAGCAGTACTTC. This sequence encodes CASSYSISVAYEQYF.

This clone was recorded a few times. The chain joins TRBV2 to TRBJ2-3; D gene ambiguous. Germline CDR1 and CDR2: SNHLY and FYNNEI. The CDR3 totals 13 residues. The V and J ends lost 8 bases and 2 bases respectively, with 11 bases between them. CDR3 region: CASLRENTDTQYF. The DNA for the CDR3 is TGTGCCAGCTTAAGAGAGAACACAGATACGCAGTATTTT. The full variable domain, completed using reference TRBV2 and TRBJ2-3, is EPEVTQTPSHQVTQMGQEVILRCVPISNHLYFYWYRQILGQKVEFLVSFYNNEISEKSEIFDDQFSVERPDGSNFTLKIRSTKLEDSAMYFCASLRENTDTQYFGPGTRLTVL.

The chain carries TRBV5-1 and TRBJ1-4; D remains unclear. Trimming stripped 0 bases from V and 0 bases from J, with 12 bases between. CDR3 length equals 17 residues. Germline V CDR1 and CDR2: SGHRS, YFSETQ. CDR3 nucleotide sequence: TGCGCCAGCAGCTTGGGCCTCGGGAGTGCAACTAATGAAAAACTGTTTTTT. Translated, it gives CASSLGLGSATNEKLFF.